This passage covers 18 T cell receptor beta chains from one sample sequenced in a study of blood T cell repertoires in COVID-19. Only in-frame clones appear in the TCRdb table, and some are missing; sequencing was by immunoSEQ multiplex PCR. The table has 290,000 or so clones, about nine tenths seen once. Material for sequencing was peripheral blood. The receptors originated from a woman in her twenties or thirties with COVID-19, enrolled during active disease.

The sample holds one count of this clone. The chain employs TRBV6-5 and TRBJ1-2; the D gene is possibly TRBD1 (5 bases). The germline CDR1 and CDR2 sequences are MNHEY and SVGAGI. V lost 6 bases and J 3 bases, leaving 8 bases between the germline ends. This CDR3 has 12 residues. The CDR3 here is CASSTTDYGYTF. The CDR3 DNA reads TGTGCCAGCAGCACGACAGACTATGGCTACACCTTC.

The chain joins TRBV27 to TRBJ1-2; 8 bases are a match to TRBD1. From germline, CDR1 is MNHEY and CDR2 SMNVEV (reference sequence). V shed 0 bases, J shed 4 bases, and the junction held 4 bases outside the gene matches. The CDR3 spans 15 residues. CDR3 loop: CASSLSATGGYGYTF. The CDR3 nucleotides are TGTGCCAGCAGTTTATCGGCCACAGGGGGCTATGGCTACACCTTC.

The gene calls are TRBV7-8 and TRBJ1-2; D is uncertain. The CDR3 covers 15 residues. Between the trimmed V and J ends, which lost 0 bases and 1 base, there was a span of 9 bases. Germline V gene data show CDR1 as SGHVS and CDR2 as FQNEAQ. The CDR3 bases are TGTGCCAGCAGCTTAGCGGCGACAAATAACTATGGCTACACCTTC. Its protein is CASSLAATNNYGYTF.

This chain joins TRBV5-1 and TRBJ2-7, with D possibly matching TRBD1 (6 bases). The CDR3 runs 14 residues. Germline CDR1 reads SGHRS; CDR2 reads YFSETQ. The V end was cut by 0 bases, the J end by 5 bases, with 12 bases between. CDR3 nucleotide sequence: TGCGCCAGCAGCTTGGCAGGGGAACCCAACGAGCAGTACTTC. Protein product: CASSLAGEPNEQYF.

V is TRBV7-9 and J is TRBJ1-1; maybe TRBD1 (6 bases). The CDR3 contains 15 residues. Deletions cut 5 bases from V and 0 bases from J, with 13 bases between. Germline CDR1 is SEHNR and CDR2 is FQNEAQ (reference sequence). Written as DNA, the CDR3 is TGTGCCAGCAGCCCTAAGGGGGGGGTGAACACTGAAGCTTTCTTT. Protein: CASSPKGGVNTEAFF. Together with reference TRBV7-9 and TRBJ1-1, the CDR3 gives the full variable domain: DTGVSQNPRHKITKRGQNVTFRCDPISEHNRLYWYRQTLGQGPEFLTYFQNEAQLEKSRLLSDRFSAERPKGSFSTLEIQRTEQGDSAMYLCASSPKGGVNTEAFFGQGTRLTVV.

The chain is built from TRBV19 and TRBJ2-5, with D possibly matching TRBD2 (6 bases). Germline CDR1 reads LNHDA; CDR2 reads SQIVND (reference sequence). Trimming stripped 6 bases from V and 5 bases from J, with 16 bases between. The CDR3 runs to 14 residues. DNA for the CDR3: TGTGCCAGTAGCTACGGGGGATTAGGGGAGACCCAGTACTTC. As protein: CASSYGGLGETQYF.

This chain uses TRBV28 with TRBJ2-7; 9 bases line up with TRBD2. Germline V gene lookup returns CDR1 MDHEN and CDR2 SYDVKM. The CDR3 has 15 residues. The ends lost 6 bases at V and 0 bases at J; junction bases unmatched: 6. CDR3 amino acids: CASRRLAESSYEQYF. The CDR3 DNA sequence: TGTGCCAGCAGACGACTAGCGGAGAGCTCCTACGAGCAGTACTTC.

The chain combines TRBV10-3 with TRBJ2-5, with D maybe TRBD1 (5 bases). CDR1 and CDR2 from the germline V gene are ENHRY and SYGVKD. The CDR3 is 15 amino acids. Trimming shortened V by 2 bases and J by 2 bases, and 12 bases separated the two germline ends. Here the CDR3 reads CAISEVTGTQETQYF. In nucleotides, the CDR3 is TGTGCCATCAGTGAGGTTACAGGTACACAAGAGACCCAGTACTTC.

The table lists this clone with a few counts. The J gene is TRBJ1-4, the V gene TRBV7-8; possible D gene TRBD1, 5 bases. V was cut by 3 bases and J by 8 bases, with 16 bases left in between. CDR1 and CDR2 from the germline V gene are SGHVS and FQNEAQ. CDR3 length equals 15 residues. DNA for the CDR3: TGTGCCAGCAGCTTCCGGGGGGGGTCGGAAGAAAAACTGTTTTTT. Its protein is CASSFRGGSEEKLFF. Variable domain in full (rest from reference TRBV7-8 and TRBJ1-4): GAGVSQSPRYKVAKRGQDVALRCDPISGHVSLFWYQQALGQGPEFLTYFQNEAQLDKSGLPSDRFFAERPEGSVSTLKIQRTQQEDSAVYLCASSFRGGSEEKLFFGSGTQLSVL.

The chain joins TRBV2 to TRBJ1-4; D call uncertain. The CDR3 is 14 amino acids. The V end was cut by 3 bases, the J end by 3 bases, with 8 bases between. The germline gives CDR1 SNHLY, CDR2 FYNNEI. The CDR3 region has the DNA TGTGCCAGCAGTGATGGAGGGTCTAATGAAAAACTGTTTTTT. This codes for CASSDGGSNEKLFF.

The CDR3 loop is CASSTWTSSNTGELFF. The DNA for the CDR3 is TGTGCCAGCAGTACCTGGACTTCCTCGAACACCGGGGAGCTGTTTTTT. This chain joins TRBV27 and TRBJ2-2; D might be TRBD2 (5 bases). This CDR3 has 16 residues. Germline loops: CDR1 MNHEY, CDR2 SMNVEV (reference sequence). Trimming cost V 5 bases and J 0 bases, with 13 bases left between them.

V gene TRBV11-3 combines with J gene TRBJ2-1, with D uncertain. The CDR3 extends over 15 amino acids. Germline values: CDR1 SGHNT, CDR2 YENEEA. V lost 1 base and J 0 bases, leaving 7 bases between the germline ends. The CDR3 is CASSLGGISYNEQFF. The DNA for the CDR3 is TGTGCCAGCAGCTTAGGCGGAATCTCCTACAATGAGCAGTTCTTC.

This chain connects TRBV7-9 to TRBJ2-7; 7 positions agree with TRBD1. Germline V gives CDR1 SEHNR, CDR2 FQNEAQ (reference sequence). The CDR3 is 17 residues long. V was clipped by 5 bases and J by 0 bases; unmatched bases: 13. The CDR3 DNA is TGTGCCAGCAGCCAACTCAGAAGGGGGCTCAGCTCCTACGAGCAGTACTTC. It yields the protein CASSQLRRGLSSYEQYF.

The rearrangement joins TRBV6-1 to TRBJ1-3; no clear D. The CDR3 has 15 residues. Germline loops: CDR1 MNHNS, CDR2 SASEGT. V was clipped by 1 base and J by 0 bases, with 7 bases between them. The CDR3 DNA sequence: TGTGCCAGCAGTGAAGGGCCTGTCTCTGGAAACACCATATATTTT. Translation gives CASSEGPVSGNTIYF.

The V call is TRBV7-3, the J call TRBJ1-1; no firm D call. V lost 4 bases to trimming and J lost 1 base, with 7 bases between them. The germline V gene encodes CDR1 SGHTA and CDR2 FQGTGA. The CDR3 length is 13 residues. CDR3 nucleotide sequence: TGTGCCAGCAGCTCACAGCCGAACACTGAAGCTTTCTTT. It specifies CASSSQPNTEAFF.

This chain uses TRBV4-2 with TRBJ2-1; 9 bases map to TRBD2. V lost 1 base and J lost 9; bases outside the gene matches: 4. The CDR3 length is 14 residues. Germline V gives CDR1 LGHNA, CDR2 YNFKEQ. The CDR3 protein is CASSQVLAGIEQFF. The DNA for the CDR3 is TGTGCCAGCAGCCAAGTGCTAGCGGGAATTGAGCAGTTCTTC.

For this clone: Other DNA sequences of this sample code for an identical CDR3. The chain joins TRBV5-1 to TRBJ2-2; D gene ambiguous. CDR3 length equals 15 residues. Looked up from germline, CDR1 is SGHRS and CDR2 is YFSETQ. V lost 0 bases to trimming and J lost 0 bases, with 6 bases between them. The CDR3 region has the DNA TGCGCCAGCAGCTTGGACAGCCCGAACACCGGGGAGCTGTTTTTT. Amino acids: CASSLDSPNTGELFF.

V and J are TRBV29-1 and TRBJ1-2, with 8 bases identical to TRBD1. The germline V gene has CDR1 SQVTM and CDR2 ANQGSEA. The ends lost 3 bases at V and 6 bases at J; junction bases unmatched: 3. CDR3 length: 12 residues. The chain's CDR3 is CSVDRGRDGYTF. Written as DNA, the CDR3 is TGCAGCGTTGACAGGGGGCGGGATGGCTACACCTTC.